This entry lists 5 T cell receptor beta chains sequenced from one sample in a study of tumor-infiltrating lymphocytes in primary liver carcinoma. RNA was extracted from whole blood without cell sorting, alongside germline DNA. Starting material of 450 to 550 ng total RNA yielded TCR beta cDNA via a constant-region primer. ARM-PCR was slightly modified, and three nested multiplex PCR rounds with it gave rise to the TCR beta libraries. TRBV1-TRBV30 forward primers paired with a C-beta reverse primer drove the first two PCR rounds, roughly 9 cycles each. TCRdb independently ran MiXCR on the multiplex PCR reads; one entry per CDR3 protein. There are about 310,000 distinct CDR3 sequences in the sample; approximately 65% occur only once, and approximately 9.4% lies in the top ten. The sequencing sample was made of peripheral blood. These receptors all come from a man between 40 and 49 years old with primary liver carcinoma and hepatitis B virus infection.

Concerning this clonotype: This likely comes from a read error, as the CDR3 has no conserved phenylalanine or tryptophan at its end. The genes are TRBV4-3 and TRBJ2-7; D is undetermined. Germline CDR1 LGHNA, CDR2 YSLEER. The CDR3 spans 15 residues. The CDR3 loop is CASSQDLRALERQYS. The CDR3 DNA sequence: TGTGCCAGCAGCCAAGATCTTAGAGCATTAGAACGGCAGTACTCC.

Comments on this clonotype: A much bigger clone sits one base away, suggesting this may be a read error. The CDR3 coding sequence is TGTGCCAACAGACAGCAAGAGACCCAGTACTTC. Protein: CANRQQETQYF. The chain combines TRBV6-6 with TRBJ2-5, with D tentatively TRBD1 (5 bases). Germline V lookup: CDR1 MNHNY, CDR2 SVGAGI (reference sequence). The V gene lost 10 bases and the J gene lost 2 bases, with 8 bases spanning the gap. The CDR3 loop spans 11 amino acids.

In its sample, this clonotype was seen many times. The chain combines TRBV4-1 with TRBJ2-3; TRBD2 aligns across 11 bases. CDR1 and CDR2 (germline): MGHRA, YSYEKL. The CDR3 contains 18 residues. The junction had 9 bases not matched to a gene; V was cut back by 4 bases and J by 0 bases. CDR3 amino acids: CASSLRVTSGGSTDTQYF. The DNA for the CDR3 is TGCGCCAGCAGCCTTCGGGTCACTAGCGGGGGAAGCACAGATACGCAGTATTTT.

V usage is TRBV28 and J usage is TRBJ1-1; D unresolved. Trimming stripped 5 bases from V and 3 bases from J, with 16 bases between. Germline V gene sequence: CDR1 MDHEN, CDR2 SYDVKM. This CDR3 comprises 15 residues. The CDR3 loop reads CASSSSSFGDTEAFF. The CDR3 DNA reads as TGTGCCAGCAGTAGCAGCTCCTTTGGGGACACTGAAGCTTTCTTT.

The V call is TRBV11-1, the J call TRBJ2-7; 9 bases agree with TRBD2. The CDR3 loop spans 15 amino acids. Germline V gives CDR1 SGHAT, CDR2 FQDESV (reference sequence). V shed 1 base and J 7 bases; nucleotides not matched to a gene: 8. In DNA form, the CDR3 reads TGTGCCAGCAGCTTAGGACTAGCGGAAAACTATGAGCAGTACTTC. Protein sequence: CASSLGLAENYEQYF.